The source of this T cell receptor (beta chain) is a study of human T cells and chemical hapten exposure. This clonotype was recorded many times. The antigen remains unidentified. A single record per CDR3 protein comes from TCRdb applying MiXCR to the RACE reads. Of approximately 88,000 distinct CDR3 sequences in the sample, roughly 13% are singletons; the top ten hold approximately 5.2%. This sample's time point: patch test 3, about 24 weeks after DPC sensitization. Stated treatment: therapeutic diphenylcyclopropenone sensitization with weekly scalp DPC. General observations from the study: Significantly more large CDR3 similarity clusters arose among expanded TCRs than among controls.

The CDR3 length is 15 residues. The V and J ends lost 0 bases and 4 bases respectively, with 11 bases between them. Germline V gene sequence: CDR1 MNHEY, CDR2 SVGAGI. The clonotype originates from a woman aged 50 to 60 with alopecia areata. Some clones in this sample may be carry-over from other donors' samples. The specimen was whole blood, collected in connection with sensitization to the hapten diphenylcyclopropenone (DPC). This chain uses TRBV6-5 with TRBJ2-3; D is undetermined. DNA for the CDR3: TGTGCCAGCAGTTACTCCGCAGTAACTTCAGATACGCAGTATTTT. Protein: CASSYSAVTSDTQYF.